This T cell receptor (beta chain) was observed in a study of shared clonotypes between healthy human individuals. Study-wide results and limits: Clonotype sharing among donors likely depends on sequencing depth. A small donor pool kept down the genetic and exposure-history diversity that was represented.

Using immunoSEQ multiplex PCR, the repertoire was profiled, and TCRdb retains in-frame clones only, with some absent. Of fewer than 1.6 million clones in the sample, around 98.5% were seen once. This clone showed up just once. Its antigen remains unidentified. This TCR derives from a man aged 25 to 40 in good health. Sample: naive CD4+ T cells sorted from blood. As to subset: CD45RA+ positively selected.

CDR3 loop: CASSLRQPNYGYTF. The CDR3 DNA follows: TGTGCCAGCAGCTTAAGACAGCCGAACTATGGCTACACCTTC. V usage is TRBV5-6 and J usage is TRBJ1-2; D is perhaps TRBD1 (5 bases). The CDR3 has 14 residues. Looked up from germline, CDR1 is SGHDT and CDR2 is YYEEEE. Between the trimmed V and J ends, which lost 2 bases and 2 bases, there was a span of 10 bases.